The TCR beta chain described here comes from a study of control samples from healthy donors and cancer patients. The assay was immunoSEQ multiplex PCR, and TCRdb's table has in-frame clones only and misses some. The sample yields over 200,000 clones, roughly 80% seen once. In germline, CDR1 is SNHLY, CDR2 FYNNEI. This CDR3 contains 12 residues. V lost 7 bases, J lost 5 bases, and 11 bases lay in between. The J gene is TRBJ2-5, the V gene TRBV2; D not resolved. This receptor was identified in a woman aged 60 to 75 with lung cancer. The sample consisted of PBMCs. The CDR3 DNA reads TGTGCCAGCAATCCAGACGGGGAGACCCAGTACTTC. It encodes CASNPDGETQYF.